Listed below are T cell receptor beta chains from one sample, sequenced in a study of graft-versus-host responses after intestinal transplantation. Which antigens these TCRs recognize remains unknown. Repertoires were generated with immunoSEQ multiplex PCR, while TCRdb's copy carries only in-frame clones and drops some. The sample lists 150,000 or so clones; about nine tenths were seen once. The sequencing here drew on unstimulated CD4+ T cells sorted from spleen or lymph node cells, taken before intestinal transplant. These receptors were taken from a human donor who received an intestinal transplant. The CDR3 runs from the conserved cysteine through the conserved F or W. D genes are given only for firm matches. Expanded clones are given a class, and other clones once, few, many or no size at all.

CDR3 DNA | CDR3 protein | CDR3 length | V gene | D gene | clone size | J gene
TGTGCCTGTACCACCGGGACAGGGGGCAATGAGCAGTTCTTC | CACTTGTGGNEQFF | 14 | TRBV30 | TRBD1 | . | TRBJ2-1
TGCGCCAGCAGCCGAGTACTAGCGGTGAGCTCCTACGAGCAGTACTTC | CASSRVLAVSSYEQYF | 16 | TRBV4-1 | TRBD2 | . | TRBJ2-7
TGTGCCAGCAGTACCTGGCTAGCGGATCAAGAGACCCAGTACTTC | CASSTWLADQETQYF | 15 | TRBV25-1 | TRBD2 | . | TRBJ2-5
TGTGCCAGCAGTTTAAGGTGGGGCACTGAAGCTTTCTTT | CASSLRWGTEAFF | 13 | TRBV27 | . | . | TRBJ1-1
TGTGCCAGCAGTGGGGAGTTGCTGGAGACCCAGTACTTC | CASSGELLETQYF | 13 | TRBV25-1 | . | . | TRBJ2-5
TGTGCCAGCAGCCCGCAGGGCCACCCGACCTACGAGCAGTACTTC | CASSPQGHPTYEQYF | 15 | TRBV28 | . | . | TRBJ2-7
TGTGCCAGCAGCTTGCTAGCGGGAGGAGGCGACGAGCAGTACTTC | CASSLLAGGGDEQYF | 15 | TRBV7-3 | TRBD2 | . | TRBJ2-7
TGCGCCAGCAGCTACCACAGAACCTCGGGCACCGGGGAGCTGTTTTTT | CASSYHRTSGTGELFF | 16 | TRBV5-1 | . | . | TRBJ2-2
TGCGCCAGCAGCTTAGTCGGGTTAGGGATCTCGCTGAACACTGAAGCTTTCTTT | CASSLVGLGISLNTEAFF | 18 | TRBV7-2 | . | . | TRBJ1-1
TGTGCCAGCTCACTAGACAGGGACACTGAAGCTTTCTTT | CASSLDRDTEAFF | 13 | TRBV18 | TRBD1 | . | TRBJ1-1
TGTGCCAGCAGTAACGGCTATGGCTACACCTTC | CASSNGYGYTF | 11 | TRBV28 | . | . | TRBJ1-2
TGTGCCATCAGAGACGTTTCCACAGATACGCAGTATTTT | CAIRDVSTDTQYF | 13 | TRBV10-3 | . | . | TRBJ2-3
TGTGCCAGCAGTGAGCCGGCTGGAATAGAGACCCAGTACTTC | CASSEPAGIETQYF | 14 | TRBV6-1 | . | . | TRBJ2-5
TGTGCCGGCAGCCTTAGGACTAGCGGACCCTTGAAGCAGTACTTC | CAGSLRTSGPLKQYF | 15 | TRBV14 | TRBD2 | . | TRBJ2-7
TGCGCCAGCAGCCAAGAGGTGGGGAAGGGGGCTTACAATGAGCAGTTCTTC | CASSQEVGKGAYNEQFF | 17 | TRBV4-3 | TRBD1 | . | TRBJ2-1
TGCGCCAGCAATGGCGGCACCGGGGAGCTGTTTTTT | CASNGGTGELFF | 12 | TRBV5-1 | . | . | TRBJ2-2
TGTGCCAGCAGCGTCGAGTTATCATCTAAATACAATGAGCAGTTCTTC | CASSVELSSKYNEQFF | 16 | TRBV9 | . | . | TRBJ2-1
TGTGCCAGCAGCAGTAACGGGGTCGGCGGGGAGCTGTTTTTT | CASSSNGVGGELFF | 14 | TRBV7-9 | . | . | TRBJ2-2
TGTGCCAGCAGCTCCATAACGACATCTACGGGTGTCGGGTACTTC | CASSSITTSTGVGYF | 15 | TRBV7-9 | . | . | TRBJ2-7
TGTGCCATCAGTAAAGACACCTACACTGAAGCTTTCTTT | CAISKDTYTEAFF | 13 | TRBV10-3 | . | . | TRBJ1-1
TGTGCCAGTAGTGTGAGGGGACAGGTCAACAATGAGCAGTTCTTC | CASSVRGQVNNEQFF | 15 | TRBV19 | TRBD1 | . | TRBJ2-1
TGCAGCGTTGAAGGGGGCCGGGGACTAGCGGGAGACGTGACCTACAATGAGCAGTTCTTC | CSVEGGRGLAGDVTYNEQFF | 20 | TRBV29-1 | TRBD2 | . | TRBJ2-1
TGTGCCAGCAGCCCTTTTGAGCGGGAGGGAGGAGATACGCAGTATTTT | CASSPFEREGGDTQYF | 16 | TRBV21-1 | . | few | TRBJ2-3
TGTGCCAGCAGTCGAACCGGGACAGGGGGCACTGAAGCTTTCTTT | CASSRTGTGGTEAFF | 15 | TRBV6-1 | TRBD1 | . | TRBJ1-1
TGTGCCAGCAGCTTGGACAGAAGAGCGGATACGCAGTATTTT | CASSLDRRADTQYF | 14 | TRBV5-6 | . | once | TRBJ2-3
TGCGCCAGCAGCCAAGAGTTCGGGAGACAGGGGGAATCTGGCTACACCTTC | CASSQEFGRQGESGYTF | 17 | TRBV4-1 | TRBD1 | . | TRBJ1-2
TGTGCCAGCAGTGAAACAGCCTACGGGGGAGCTTTCTTT | CASSETAYGGAFF | 13 | TRBV6-1 | . | . | TRBJ1-1
TGTGCCTGGAGTGCTAGTAGCACAGATACGCAGTATTTT | CAWSASSTDTQYF | 13 | TRBV30 | . | . | TRBJ2-3
TGTGCCAGCAGTTCATACGGGGGCCCTGGGGCCAACGTCCTGACTTTC | CASSSYGGPGANVLTF | 16 | TRBV28 | . | once | TRBJ2-6
TGCGCCAGCAGCCGCGCGACAGGGGGCTACAATGAGCAGTTCTTC | CASSRATGGYNEQFF | 15 | TRBV5-1 | TRBD1 | . | TRBJ2-1
TGTGCCAGCAGTTACCTGGGGGCGCGGGGAACTGAAGCTTTCTTT | CASSYLGARGTEAFF | 15 | TRBV27 | . | . | TRBJ1-1
TGTGCCAGCAGTGAACTGATGGGGGGCAGGGACGAGCAGTACTTC | CASSELMGGRDEQYF | 15 | TRBV25-1 | . | . | TRBJ2-7
TGTGCCATCGCGGGATCAGTTAGCAATCAGCCCCAGCATTTT | CAIAGSVSNQPQHF | 14 | TRBV28 | . | . | TRBJ1-5
TGTGCCAGCAGTACCCGGCTAGCGGGAGTAGTGACAGATACGCAGTATTTT | CASSTRLAGVVTDTQYF | 17 | TRBV28 | TRBD2 | . | TRBJ2-3
TGTGCCACCAGCAGAGATGGGGAGACCTACAATGAGCAGTTCTTC | CATSRDGETYNEQFF | 15 | TRBV15 | . | . | TRBJ2-1
TGTGCCAGCAGCGTAACGGGGGCGCCGGGCACTGAAGCTTTCTTT | CASSVTGAPGTEAFF | 15 | TRBV9 | . | . | TRBJ1-1
TGTGCCAGTAGTCCACTAGGACAGGACGAGCAGTACTTC | CASSPLGQDEQYF | 13 | TRBV19 | TRBD1 | . | TRBJ2-7
TGTGCCAGCAGTCCTAATACCGGGGAGCTGTTTTTT | CASSPNTGELFF | 12 | TRBV7-6 | . | . | TRBJ2-2
TGTGCCAGCAGCTTAGCGCTAAGGGCACCCTATGGCTACACCTTC | CASSLALRAPYGYTF | 15 | TRBV7-2 | . | . | TRBJ1-2
TGTGCCAGTAGTACGGTCCCGACAGGGCCACATCAGCCCCAGCATTTT | CASSTVPTGPHQPQHF | 16 | TRBV19 | TRBD1 | . | TRBJ1-5
TGTGCCAGCAGCTTTCAACAGGGGGCCACTGAAGCTTTCTTT | CASSFQQGATEAFF | 14 | TRBV5-5 | TRBD1 | . | TRBJ1-1
TGTGCCAGCAGTGGGCCTCGGTCGCGGGAGTCTTTCTACAATGAGCAGTTCTTC | CASSGPRSRESFYNEQFF | 18 | TRBV2 | TRBD2 | . | TRBJ2-1
TGTGCCACCAGCAGAGTGGGTCCAGCGGGAGGGCTAGTTGAGCAGTTCTTC | CATSRVGPAGGLVEQFF | 17 | TRBV15 | TRBD2 | . | TRBJ2-1
TGCACCAGCAGTAAAAAGGGTTGTGCACAAAGTCGGGCCAACGTCCTGACTTTC | CTSSKKGCAQSRANVLTF | 18 | TRBV1 | . | . | TRBJ2-6
TGCGCCGTGGGGGGCTACAATGAGCAGTTCTTC | CAVGGYNEQFF | 11 | TRBV10-2 | . | . | TRBJ2-1